The 5 T cell receptor beta chains below all came from one sample that was sequenced in a study of cytomegalovirus exposure and HLA in healthy donors. 13 Jbeta primers and 60 Vbeta primers were used for the PCR. Here immunoSEQ multiplex PCR was the method, and the copy in TCRdb shows in-frame clones only, minus some. The data show 150,000 to 250,000 clones, 79% seen once. The specimen was PBMCs. The receptors derive from a woman under 40 in good health and CMV-seropositive.

The chain couples TRBV10-2 to TRBJ2-6; D gene uncertain. Germline V gene lookup returns CDR1 WSHSY and CDR2 SAAADI. Trimming cost V 8 bases and J 1 base, with 6 bases left between them. This CDR3 is 13 amino acids long. The CDR3 bases are TGCGCCAGCGACACGTCTGGGGCCAACGTCCTGACTTTC. This sequence encodes CASDTSGANVLTF.

The rearrangement links TRBV5-4 to TRBJ2-3, with D tentatively TRBD2 (6 bases). The CDR3 loop spans 14 amino acids. Germline loops: CDR1 SGHNT, CDR2 YYREEE (reference sequence). The V end was cut by 1 base, the J end by 6 bases, with 12 bases between. For the CDR3, the DNA is TGTGCCAGCAGCTTGAGAGCGGGTGGGGATACGCAGTATTTT. This codes for CASSLRAGGDTQYF.

The table lists this clone with a count of one. This rearrangement joins TRBV5-5 to TRBJ1-5, with 8 bases matching TRBD1. V was pared by 0 bases and J by 1 base, with 12 bases of the junction left unmatched. The CDR3 runs to 19 residues. Germline V CDR1 and CDR2: SGHKS, YYEKEE (reference sequence). CDR3 DNA: TGTGCCAGCAGCTTGGGAGACAGGGGCGGCATAGTCAGCAATCAGCCCCAGCATTTT. This sequence encodes CASSLGDRGGIVSNQPQHF.

The rearrangement joins TRBV2 to TRBJ2-4; TRBD1 matches 9 bases. The germline CDR1 and CDR2 sequences are SNHLY and FYNNEI. This CDR3 spans 15 amino acids. The junction had 4 bases not matched to a gene; V was cut back by 1 base and J by 6 bases. The CDR3 DNA reads as TGTGCCAGCAGTGAAGACAGGGGGCAACGAAACATTCAGTACTTC. Its protein is CASSEDRGQRNIQYF.

The V gene is TRBV11-3, the J gene TRBJ2-1, with TRBD2 matching 7 bases. This CDR3 contains 17 residues. Germline loops: CDR1 SGHNT, CDR2 YENEEA. J was trimmed by 5 bases and V by 4 bases; bases with no gene match: 14. CDR3 sequence: CASSSRRTGGLDNEQFF. The CDR3 nucleotides read TGTGCCAGCAGCTCGAGGAGGACGGGAGGACTGGACAATGAGCAGTTCTTC.